A single T cell receptor (beta chain) is shown here with its context. TCRdb's copy holds only in-frame clones and misses some; the assay was immunoSEQ multiplex PCR. The sample shows roughly 330,000 clones, more than 75% of them seen only once. This entry comes from a study of blood T cell repertoires in COVID-19. CDR1 and CDR2 (germline): SGDLS, YYNGEE. V trimming: 3 bases; J trimming: 5 bases; junction bases outside the gene matches: 6. CDR3 length equals 14 residues. The TCR originated in a woman aged 30 to 39 who had recovered from COVID-19. What was sequenced was PBMCs or T cells enriched from blood (not recorded which). This chain links TRBV9 with TRBJ1-1; 8 positions agree with TRBD1. The CDR3, as DNA: TGTGCCAGCAGCGCCCGACAGGGGTTAACTGAAGCTTTCTTT. Its protein product is CASSARQGLTEAFF.